These T cell receptor beta chains were read from a single sample in a study of shared clonotypes between healthy human individuals. Generated by immunoSEQ multiplex PCR, the TCRdb table keeps only in-frame clones and is missing some. This table holds about 2.2 million clones, roughly 91% found once. The sample was naive CD8+ T cells from PBMCs. These receptor sequences come from a man between 18 and 35 years old in good health. Some clones in this sample may be carry-over from other donors' samples. CDR3s include the opening cysteine and the closing phenylalanine or tryptophan. The order of the fields is V gene, CDR3 length, CDR3 protein.

TRBV28 13 CASGLARTYEQYF
TRBV28 16 CASYPWTSGNTGELFF
TRBV7-2 17 CASSLTALAEYTGELFF
TRBV9 16 CASSVGLAGRTDTQYF
TRBV12-5 12 CASGPTPTEQYF
TRBV28 17 CASSFGPRGGSGYEQYF
TRBV10-3 15 CAISERSGSSGEQYF
TRBV28 14 CAARARILLYGYTF
TRBV11-2 13 CASRDGGVNEQFF
TRBV9 14 CASSAGPTAYEQYF
TRBV27 15 CASRETGRGVAEAFF
TRBV29-1 13 CSVQGLVYNEQFF